Here is one T cell receptor beta chain with its context. The antigen remains undetermined. The donors were members of the validation cohort comprising approximately 120 subjects, separate from the approximately 700-subject first cohort. Germline V gene lookup returns CDR1 SGHTA and CDR2 FQGNSA. This CDR3 has 15 amino acids. V lost 0 bases to trimming and J lost 5 bases, with 14 bases between them. The record originates from a study of cytomegalovirus exposure and HLA in healthy donors. About the research overall: It was reported in a later analysis that the 90 to 150 validation repertoires used the same platform as the approximately 670 first-cohort repertoires.

Whole-study results and caveats: First-cohort TCR clusters were later found to tend to co-occur in the roughly 110 validation repertoires. The authors listed 164 TCR beta chains as cytomegalovirus-associated.

Libraries were prepared by immunoSEQ multiplex PCR; TCRdb keeps only in-frame clonotypes and omits some of them. The sample consists of more than 90,000 clones, about 94% of them appearing once. This TCR was recovered from a woman aged 25 to 39 in good health and CMV-seropositive. The rearrangement joins TRBV7-2 to TRBJ2-7, with a tentative D call TRBD2 (5 bases). The source material was PBMCs. The CDR3 region is CASSLAVGALHEQYF. In DNA form, the CDR3 reads TGTGCCAGCAGCTTAGCGGTGGGAGCTCTGCACGAGCAGTACTTC.